Sequencing of this TCR beta chain was carried out in a study of Tregs in tolerant kidney transplant recipients. Germline V lookup: CDR1 SGHKS, CDR2 YYEKEE (reference sequence). V gave up 3 bases and J gave up 1 base, with 7 bases separating them. The CDR3 runs to 14 residues. Study results and limitations: The small number of patients limits these findings pending further validation. Biological reproducibility was not directly addressed, but technical replication error appeared minimal. Expanding Tregs on activated donor B cells appeared to best identify donor-specific TCRbeta clones.

Profiling relied on immunoSEQ multiplex PCR, and the TCRdb table lists in-frame clones only, not all of them. Of over 50,000 clones in the sample, about 83% are singletons; the top ten hold about 5.5%. Comment on this clone: The antigen is unknown.

V usage is TRBV5-5 and J usage is TRBJ2-2, with D tentatively TRBD1 (5 bases). Sequenced: CD4+ T cells from blood. The receptor's source is a human donor in good health. CDR3 in DNA: TGTGCCAGCAGCTCTACAGGGAACACCGGGGAGCTGTTTTTT. Its protein product is CASSSTGNTGELFF.